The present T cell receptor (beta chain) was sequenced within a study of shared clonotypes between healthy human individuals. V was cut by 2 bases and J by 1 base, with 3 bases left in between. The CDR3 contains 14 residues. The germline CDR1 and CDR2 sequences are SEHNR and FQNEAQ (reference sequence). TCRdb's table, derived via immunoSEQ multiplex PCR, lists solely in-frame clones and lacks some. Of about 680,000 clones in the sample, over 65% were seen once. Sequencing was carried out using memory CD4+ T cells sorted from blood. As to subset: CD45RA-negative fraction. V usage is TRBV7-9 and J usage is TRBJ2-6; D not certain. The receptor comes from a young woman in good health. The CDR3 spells CASSLRSGANVLTF. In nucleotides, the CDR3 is TGTGCCAGCAGCTTACGGTCTGGGGCCAACGTCCTGACTTTC.